Presented here are 31 T cell receptor beta chains from one specimen sequenced in a study of PD-L1 blockade in urothelial cancer. Clones were read by immunoSEQ multiplex PCR, and TCRdb kept only the in-frame ones, dropping some. The sample has 65,000 to 85,000 clones, less than 95% seen once. As to time point: peripheral blood 6 weeks after treatment start. The sequencing here drew on PBMCs, taken around atezolizumab (anti-PD-L1) treatment. The receptors here all came from an elderly woman with urothelial cancer.

The rearrangement links TRBV9 to TRBJ1-2; D is unresolved. This CDR3 region has 15 residues. V lost 4 bases to trimming and J lost 5 bases, with 18 bases between them. Germline CDR1 is SGDLS and CDR2 is YYNGEE. Here the CDR3 DNA reads TGTGCCAGCAGCCCCGACCCCTTTCCGGGGTATGGCTACACCTTC. Translated, it gives CASSPDPFPGYGYTF.

This sequence joins TRBV29-1 and TRBJ1-3, with 9 bases aligning to TRBD1. The CDR3 consists of 15 residues. Germline CDR1 reads SQVTM; CDR2 reads ANQGSEA. V trimming: 4 bases; J trimming: 6 bases; junction bases outside the gene matches: 10. CDR3 sequence reads: CSVGGTGFIENTIYF. CDR3 coding DNA: TGCAGCGTTGGGGGGACAGGGTTTATTGAAAACACCATATATTTT.

The chain recombines TRBV29-1 with TRBJ2-5; D is perhaps TRBD1 (5 bases). The CDR3 loop spans 13 amino acids. Germline assignment: CDR1 SQVTM and CDR2 ANQGSEA. Trimming cost V 3 bases and J 4 bases, with 12 bases left between them. The CDR3 reads CSVEADQGETQYF. CDR3 DNA sequence: TGCAGCGTTGAGGCAGATCAGGGAGAGACCCAGTACTTC.

This clone occurred once. The rearrangement uses TRBV28 and TRBJ2-1; 7 bases map to TRBD1. Losses at the gene ends were 8 bases for V and 7 bases for J; bases not matched to a gene: 5. The CDR3 consists of 12 residues. CDR1 and CDR2 (germline): MDHEN, SYDVKM. CDR3 protein: CASSIQGNEQFF. In DNA, the CDR3 is TGTGCCAGCTCAATACAGGGGAATGAGCAGTTCTTC.

V gene TRBV29-1 combines with J gene TRBJ1-5, with 7 bases aligning to TRBD1. Losses at the gene ends were 4 bases for V and 2 bases for J; bases not matched to a gene: 2. This CDR3 spans 13 amino acids. Germline lookup yields CDR1 SQVTM and CDR2 ANQGSEA. CDR3 nucleotide sequence: TGCAGCGTTGCTGACAGGGGCAATCAGCCCCAGCATTTT. Translating gives CSVADRGNQPQHF.

This chain uses TRBV18 with TRBJ1-1, with 8 bases aligning to TRBD1. J was trimmed by 4 bases and V by 2 bases; bases with no gene match: 6. This CDR3 comprises 15 residues. Germline CDR1 reads KGHSH; CDR2 reads LQKENI. CDR3 in DNA: TGTGCCAGCTCACCAAGTCAGGGGGCAGCCACTGAAGCTTTCTTT. Translating it yields CASSPSQGAATEAFF.

This chain links TRBV5-6 with TRBJ2-3, with 12 bases lining up with TRBD1. The CDR3 contains 16 residues. The germline V gene has CDR1 SGHDT and CDR2 YYEEEE. Trimming removed 4 bases from V and 2 bases from J; junction bases left unmatched: 5. The CDR3 spells CASSPGTGGHTDTQYF. For the CDR3, the DNA is TGTGCCAGCAGCCCAGGGACAGGGGGCCACACAGATACGCAGTATTTT.

The V gene is TRBV6-6, the J gene TRBJ1-5; D unresolved. Between the trimmed V and J ends, which lost 2 bases and 8 bases, there was a span of 10 bases. Germline V gives CDR1 MNHNY, CDR2 SVGAGI (reference sequence). The CDR3 extends over 13 amino acids. The CDR3 protein is CASSYEAEEPQHF. For the CDR3, the DNA is TGTGCCAGCAGTTACGAGGCCGAGGAGCCCCAGCATTTT.

The V and J genes are TRBV19 and TRBJ2-7; 11 nucleotides align to TRBD2. Trimming removed 3 bases from V and 2 bases from J; junction bases left unmatched: 9. Germline V gene sequence: CDR1 LNHDA, CDR2 SQIVND (reference sequence). CDR3 length: 17 residues. CDR3: CASSIRLAGNAAYEQYF. The CDR3 bases are TGTGCCAGTAGTATCAGACTAGCGGGAAACGCCGCCTACGAGCAGTACTTC. Full variable domain (remainder filled in from reference TRBV19 and TRBJ2-7): DGGITQSPKYLFRKEGQNVTLSCEQNLNHDAMYWYRQDPGQGLRLIYYSQIVNDFQKGDIAEGYSVSREKKESFPLTVTSAQKNPTAFYLCASSIRLAGNAAYEQYFGPGTRLTVT.

The chain uses TRBV9 and TRBJ2-5; 7 bases line up with TRBD1. V dropped 4 bases and J dropped 4; count of bases not matched to a gene: 10. The CDR3 has 15 amino acids. From germline, CDR1 is SGDLS and CDR2 YYNGEE. CDR3 coding DNA: TGTGCCAGCAGCCCCCGCCCGACAGGGACAGAGACCCAGTACTTC. Translation: CASSPRPTGTETQYF.

The gene calls are TRBV5-1 and TRBJ2-7; TRBD2 is a possible D gene (6 bases). This CDR3 comprises 13 residues. The germline gives CDR1 SGHRS, CDR2 YFSETQ. V gave up 0 bases and J gave up 3 bases, with 7 bases separating them. CDR3: CASSLASDYEQYF. The CDR3 nucleotides read TGCGCCAGCAGCTTGGCTAGCGACTACGAGCAGTACTTC.

The V and J genes are TRBV7-8 and TRBJ2-7, with D possibly TRBD1 on 5 matching bases. Germline lookup yields CDR1 SGHVS and CDR2 FQNEAQ. The V and J ends lost 3 bases and 4 bases respectively, with 10 bases between them. CDR3 size: 13 residues. The CDR3 DNA follows: TGTGCCAGCAGCTTGGTCGACAGTTACGAGCAGTACTTC. Its translation is CASSLVDSYEQYF.

The chain combines TRBV5-6 with TRBJ1-2; D is perhaps TRBD1 (6 bases). The ends were cut back, 2 bases at V and 5 bases at J, with 10 bases in the middle. Germline V lookup: CDR1 SGHDT, CDR2 YYEEEE. The CDR3 has 13 amino acids. The DNA for the CDR3 is TGTGCCAGCAGCTTCGGACAGCCTTATGGCTACACCTTC. Protein: CASSFGQPYGYTF.

The J gene is TRBJ2-6, the V gene TRBV15; TRBD2 is a possible D gene (6 bases). V lost 5 bases and J lost 2, with 13 bases in between. The CDR3 is 16 amino acids. Germline CDR1 reads LNHNV; CDR2 reads YYDKDF (reference sequence). The CDR3 DNA reads as TGTGCCACCAGCTCGTCGGGAGTGCCTGGGGCCAACGTCCTGACTTTC. It yields the protein CATSSSGVPGANVLTF.

The V call is TRBV19, the J call TRBJ2-7; TRBD1 aligns across 8 bases. The CDR3 is 14 residues long. The germline V gene has CDR1 LNHDA and CDR2 SQIVND (reference sequence). V shed 6 bases, J shed 5 bases, and the junction held 9 bases outside the gene matches. The CDR3 spells CASRSGGVGDEQYF. The CDR3 DNA sequence: TGTGCCAGTAGATCAGGGGGCGTGGGGGACGAGCAGTACTTC.

The CDR3 reads CASSQTGHSTGELFF. The DNA of the CDR3 is TGCGCCAGCAGCCAGACGGGACATAGCACCGGGGAGCTGTTTTTT. The V gene is TRBV5-1, the J gene TRBJ2-2, with D perhaps matching TRBD1 (6 bases). V was cut by 4 bases and J by 4 bases, with 14 bases left in between. Germline CDR1 and CDR2: SGHRS and YFSETQ. The CDR3 is made up of 15 amino acids. Complete variable domain (other parts from reference TRBV5-1 and TRBJ2-2): KAGVTQTPRYLIKTRGQQVTLSCSPISGHRSVSWYQQTPGQGLQFLFEYFSETQRNKGNFPGRFSGRQFSNSRSEMNVSTLELGDSALYLCASSQTGHSTGELFFGEGSRLTVL.

This chain uses TRBV7-9 with TRBJ2-2; 11 positions match TRBD2. After removal of 5 bases from V and 7 bases from J, the junction contained 9 bases not matched to a gene. The CDR3 contains 16 residues. CDR1 and CDR2 (germline): SEHNR, FQNEAQ (reference sequence). The CDR3 bases are TGTGCCAGCAGCGGCACTAGCGGGAGAGCTGTCGGGGAGCTGTTTTTT. This encodes CASSGTSGRAVGELFF.

J is TRBJ1-3 and V is TRBV7-8, with TRBD1 as a possible D gene (6 bases). The CDR3 totals 16 residues. The V gene lost 4 bases and the J gene lost 0 bases, with 13 bases spanning the gap. CDR1 SGHVS and CDR2 FQNEAQ come from the germline V gene. CDR3 DNA: TGTGCCAGCAGCTATACAGGGTTTGGCTCTGGAAACACCATATATTTT. As protein: CASSYTGFGSGNTIYF. The whole variable domain, filled in from reference TRBV7-8 and TRBJ1-3, reads GAGVSQSPRYKVAKRGQDVALRCDPISGHVSLFWYQQALGQGPEFLTYFQNEAQLDKSGLPSDRFFAERPEGSVSTLKIQRTQQEDSAVYLCASSYTGFGSGNTIYFGEGSWLTVV.

The chain uses TRBV2 and TRBJ2-5; 9 bases agree with TRBD2. Unmatched junction bases numbered 6, after V lost 9 bases and J lost 4 bases. This CDR3 is built from 13 residues. The germline CDR1 and CDR2 sequences are SNHLY and FYNNEI. CDR3 residues: CASIAGEGETQYF. The CDR3 region has the DNA TGTGCCAGTATAGCGGGAGAGGGAGAGACCCAGTACTTC.

The chain links TRBV2 to TRBJ1-4, with TRBD1 as a possible D gene (6 bases). The CDR3 consists of 14 residues. Germline CDR1 SNHLY, CDR2 FYNNEI. Trimming removed 6 bases at V and 0 bases at J, with 8 bases between. CDR3 sequence: CASRGQSTNEKLFF. CDR3 nucleotide sequence: TGTGCCAGCAGAGGACAGTCAACTAATGAAAAACTGTTTTTT.

This chain connects TRBV5-1 to TRBJ2-5; 13 bases line up with TRBD2. The CDR3 consists of 17 residues. Germline V lookup: CDR1 SGHRS, CDR2 YFSETQ. V lost 4 bases and J lost 3; bases outside the gene matches: 9. Written as DNA, the CDR3 is TGCGCCAGCAGCCTACGGACTAGCGGGAGATTGGAAGAGACCCAGTACTTC. It translates to CASSLRTSGRLEETQYF.

The rearrangement joins TRBV10-3 to TRBJ2-2; 10 bases match TRBD1. In germline, CDR1 is ENHRY, CDR2 SYGVKD. Trimming at V came to 6 bases and at J to 5 bases, leaving 9 bases not matched to a gene. The CDR3 contains 16 residues. The CDR3 nucleotides read TGTGCCATCAGGACCGGGACAGGGGATCGGACCGGGGAGCTGTTTTTT. It codes for CAIRTGTGDRTGELFF.

The chain recombines TRBV7-7 with TRBJ2-7; 9 bases match TRBD2. From germline, CDR1 is SSHAT and CDR2 FNYEAQ (reference sequence). V lost 5 bases, J lost 6 bases, and 14 bases stayed unmatched. The CDR3 runs 16 residues. The chain's CDR3 is CASSPEGPGLATEQYF. In DNA form, the CDR3 reads TGTGCCAGCAGCCCAGAGGGGCCGGGACTAGCAACCGAGCAGTACTTC.

This clone was detected only once. The chain uses TRBV6-5 and TRBJ2-2, with D unclear. The CDR3 runs 14 residues. Germline CDR1 MNHEY, CDR2 SVGAGI. V was pared by 0 bases and J by 6 bases, with 8 bases between. CDR3 region: CASSYSRGSGELFF. For the CDR3, the DNA is TGTGCCAGCAGTTACTCGAGAGGATCCGGGGAGCTGTTTTTT.

The chain links TRBV11-2 to TRBJ2-3; the match to TRBD1 covers 10 bases. V shed 5 bases, J shed 6 bases, and the junction held 2 bases outside the gene matches. Per germline, CDR1 SGHAT and CDR2 FQNNGV. CDR3 size: 13 residues. CDR3 loop: CASSPDRGDTQYF. In nucleotides, the CDR3 is TGTGCCAGCAGCCCGGACAGGGGGGATACGCAGTATTTT.

The chain's CDR3 is CASSSESRTGVEFF. Written as DNA, the CDR3 is TGTGCCAGCAGCTCCGAATCCAGGACAGGGGTGGAGTTCTTC. The chain is built from TRBV5-5 and TRBJ2-1, with 9 bases aligning to TRBD1. The trim removed 3 bases at V and 14 bases at J, leaving 12 bases unmatched. CDR1 and CDR2 (germline): SGHKS, YYEKEE (reference sequence). The CDR3 consists of 14 residues.

V and J are TRBV28 and TRBJ2-5; TRBD2 agrees at 14 bases. Germline V gene data show CDR1 as MDHEN and CDR2 as SYDVKM. The V and J ends lost 11 bases and 4 bases, in that order; junction bases with no gene match: 6. This CDR3 has 14 amino acids. The CDR3 DNA follows: TGTGCCGGCGGGACTAGCGGGAGCCTAGAGACCCAGTACTTC. Its protein is CAGGTSGSLETQYF. Complete variable domain (other parts from reference TRBV28 and TRBJ2-5): DVKVTQSSRYLVKRTGEKVFLECVQDMDHENMFWYRQDPGLGLRLIYFSYDVKMKEKGDIPEGYSVSREKKERFSLILESASTNQTSMYLCAGGTSGSLETQYFGPGTRLLVL.

This rearrangement joins TRBV7-2 to TRBJ2-2, with 8 bases fitting TRBD2. V shed 5 bases and J 9 bases; nucleotides not matched to a gene: 17. Per germline, CDR1 SGHTA and CDR2 FQGNSA. The CDR3 runs 17 residues. CDR3 protein: CASSEEPGGLAGRELFF. The CDR3 DNA reads as TGTGCCAGCAGCGAGGAGCCGGGGGGCCTAGCGGGTCGGGAGCTGTTTTTT.

The V and J genes are TRBV7-2 and TRBJ2-7, with 7 bases that match TRBD2. The germline V gene has CDR1 SGHTA and CDR2 FQGNSA. The CDR3 has 16 residues. V lost 5 bases and J lost 3; bases outside the gene matches: 13. The CDR3 protein is CASSRNLAATSYEQYF. Written as DNA, the CDR3 is TGTGCCAGCAGCCGTAACCTAGCGGCCACGAGCTACGAGCAGTACTTC.

The V gene is TRBV19, the J gene TRBJ2-5; TRBD1 might be the D (6 bases). V was clipped by 4 bases and J by 3 bases, with 18 bases between them. CDR1 and CDR2 (germline): LNHDA, SQIVND (reference sequence). The CDR3 is 16 residues long. The CDR3 here is CASSTGPGTLKETQYF. CDR3 sequence (DNA): TGTGCCAGTAGTACCGGCCCCGGGACATTAAAAGAGACCCAGTACTTC. The full variable domain, with the rest looked up from reference TRBV19 and TRBJ2-5, is DGGITQSPKYLFRKEGQNVTLSCEQNLNHDAMYWYRQDPGQGLRLIYYSQIVNDFQKGDIAEGYSVSREKKESFPLTVTSAQKNPTAFYLCASSTGPGTLKETQYFGPGTRLLVL.

The rearrangement uses TRBV6-4 and TRBJ2-3; 10 bases line up with TRBD2. V shed 2 bases, J shed 4 bases, and the junction held 3 bases outside the gene matches. The CDR3 spans 15 residues. Germline CDR1 MRHNA, CDR2 SNTAGT. The CDR3 loop reads CASSDQAGGPDTQYF. DNA for the CDR3: TGTGCCAGCAGTGACCAAGCGGGAGGGCCAGATACGCAGTATTTT.